The clone carrying this T cell receptor (beta chain) has just a few counts. Its antigen is not known. This same CDR3 is encoded by further DNA sequences in the sample. The data belong to a study of cytomegalovirus exposure and HLA in healthy donors. Study findings and constraints: Further analysis was carried out later, and it showed several of the most significant clusters appearing linked to common viral pathogens. Among the sequence variants, a highly shared cluster was likely an artifact of sequencing. The Asian-associated ancestry cluster reportedly had fewer N-insertions than the 666-donor mean in a later analysis.

PCR involved 60 Vbeta and 13 Jbeta primers. Assay: immunoSEQ multiplex PCR; the TCRdb copy retains only in-frame clones and omits some. The table lists roughly 120,000 clones, roughly 9.9% of them singletons. This sequence was found in a young man in good health and CMV-seronegative. The sequenced sample was PBMCs.

CDR3 in DNA: TGTGCCTGGAGTTTGGAGATGAACACTGAAGCTTTCTTT. Translation: CAWSLEMNTEAFF. The gene calls are TRBV30 and TRBJ1-1, with unresolved D. V was cut by 2 bases and J by 0 bases, with 7 bases left in between. Germline assignment: CDR1 GTSNPN and CDR2 SVGIG (reference sequence). There are 13 residues in the CDR3.